Below, one T cell receptor (beta chain) is given with its context. Antigen specificity is unknown. This entry is derived from a study of monozygotic twins with cystic fibrosis. Study-wide results and caveats: Monozygotic CF twins shared more identical nucleotide clonotypes than unrelated patients. Low clonality (median roughly 0.0087) suggested a mostly naive repertoire. V usage most resembled the co-twin in 13 of 16 pairs.

The CDR3 extends over 17 amino acids. Germline values: CDR1 SEHNR, CDR2 FQNEAQ (reference sequence). The J segment lost 5 bases and the V segment lost 5 bases, leaving 14 bases of the junction unmatched. Repertoires were generated with immunoSEQ multiplex PCR, while TCRdb's copy carries only in-frame clones and drops some. Counted here are about 14,000 clones, nearly 99% occurring once; the ten biggest clones make up around 0.42%. This rearrangement joins TRBV7-9 to TRBJ2-4; 8 bases align to TRBD1. The sample was blood. The origin of this receptor is a girl aged 2 to 10 with cystic fibrosis. CDR3 amino acids: CASSPFGAGGLENIQYF. DNA for the CDR3: TGTGCCAGCAGCCCCTTCGGGGCAGGGGGCTTGGAAAACATTCAGTACTTC.